Sequencing of this T cell receptor beta chain was carried out in a study of cytomegalovirus exposure and HLA in healthy donors. This clone was seen a few times. The primer mix had 60 Vbeta and 13 Jbeta primers. Profiling relied on immunoSEQ multiplex PCR, and the TCRdb table lists in-frame clones only, not all of them. The profile shows about 170,000 clones, roughly 75% of them singletons. This CDR3 region has 14 residues. Germline loops: CDR1 SGHRS, CDR2 YFSETQ. Deletions cut 4 bases from V and 6 bases from J, with 14 bases between. Material: PBMCs. This receptor was taken from a woman between 50 and 59 years old in good health and CMV-seropositive. J is TRBJ1-3 and V is TRBV5-1, with D perhaps TRBD1 (5 bases). The CDR3 protein is CASSPGTSENTIYF. The CDR3 DNA reads as TGCGCCAGCAGCCCAGGGACTTCAGAAAACACCATATATTTT. Full variable domain (rest looked up from reference TRBV5-1 and TRBJ1-3): KAGVTQTPRYLIKTRGQQVTLSCSPISGHRSVSWYQQTPGQGLQFLFEYFSETQRNKGNFPGRFSGRQFSNSRSEMNVSTLELGDSALYLCASSPGTSENTIYFGEGSWLTVV.